Each of the 13 T cell receptor beta chains below was sequenced from the same sample in a study of breast tumors, draining lymph nodes, adjacent tissues. MiXCR was run by TCRdb on the multiplex PCR reads, yielding one entry per CDR3 protein. The data show 50,000 to 55,000 distinct CDR3 sequences, roughly two fifths seen once. The material sequenced was breast tumor tissue. These receptors originate from a female donor with breast cancer. Some clones in this sample may be carry-over from other donors' samples.

On this clonotype: Here the CDR3 omits its conserved ending phenylalanine or tryptophan, so a read error is the likely source. The chain joins TRBV7-2 to TRBJ2-5; tentative D call: TRBD2 (5 bases). Germline assignment: CDR1 SGHTA and CDR2 FQGNSA. This CDR3 is built from 14 residues. This CDR3 is CASSPSSYQETQYV. The CDR3 DNA reads as TGCGCCAGCAGCCCTAGCAGTTACCAAGAAACCCAGTACGTC.

This clonotype was observed a few times. The chain carries TRBV9 and TRBJ1-1; no firm D call. CDR3 length: 13 amino acids. V lost 4 bases and J 4 bases, leaving 11 bases between the germline ends. The germline V gene encodes CDR1 SGDLS and CDR2 YYNGEE. The CDR3 DNA reads as TGTGCCAGCAGCTTTGCTGATAGCACTGAAGCTTTCTTT. Its protein product is CASSFADSTEAFF.

Relative to its sample, this clonotype is medium-sized. The genes are TRBV7-2 and TRBJ2-1, with 10 nucleotides matching TRBD2. The junction had 5 bases not matched to a gene; V was cut back by 3 bases and J by 6 bases. CDR1 is SGHTA, CDR2 FQGNSA, per germline. The CDR3 runs 15 residues. The CDR3 sequence: CASSFSLAGVNEQFF. The DNA for the CDR3 is TGTGCCAGCAGCTTCTCCCTAGCGGGAGTCAATGAGCAGTTCTTC.

This clonotype has a count of ten or more. The V and J genes are TRBV5-6 and TRBJ2-1; 9 bases match TRBD1. The CDR3 has 16 amino acids. Germline CDR1 is SGHDT and CDR2 is YYEEEE. J gave up 1 base and V 3 bases, and 5 bases lay outside the gene matches. CDR3 sequence: CASSWGTGLSYNEQFF. Here the CDR3 DNA reads TGTGCCAGCAGCTGGGGGACAGGGTTATCCTACAATGAGCAGTTCTTC. Full variable domain (rest looked up from reference TRBV5-6 and TRBJ2-1): DAGVTQSPTHLIKTRGQQVTLRCSPKSGHDTVSWYQQALGQGPQFIFQYYEEEERQRGNFPDRFSGHQFPNYSSELNVNALLLGDSALYLCASSWGTGLSYNEQFFGPGTRLTVL.

The table lists this clonotype with many counts. The chain has TRBV11-2 and TRBJ2-3; D remains unclear. The ends were cut back, 4 bases at V and 2 bases at J, with 4 bases in the middle. This CDR3 is 12 amino acids long. Germline V gene data show CDR1 as SGHAT and CDR2 as FQNNGV. The CDR3 here is CASSSYTDTQYF. The CDR3 coding sequence is TGTGCCAGCAGCTCTTACACAGATACGCAGTATTTT.

This clonotype appeared many times. This chain joins TRBV5-6 and TRBJ2-3; TRBD1 aligns across 8 bases. V trimming: 2 bases; J trimming: 2 bases; junction bases outside the gene matches: 4. The CDR3 has 15 amino acids. CDR1 and CDR2 (germline): SGHDT, YYEEEE. The CDR3: CASSLTGGLTDTQYF. The DNA of the CDR3 is TGTGCCAGCAGCTTAACAGGGGGACTCACAGATACGCAGTATTTT.

This clonotype was seen many times. The chain couples TRBV7-6 to TRBJ2-3; tentative D call: TRBD2 (6 bases). This CDR3 contains 15 residues. Germline CDR1 and CDR2: SGHVS and FNYEAQ. V was shortened by 5 bases and J by 4 bases, with 16 bases between the two germline ends. CDR3 DNA sequence: TGTGCCAGCAGCGAAATTAACTCGGGAGCAGATACGCAGTATTTT. Encoded protein: CASSEINSGADTQYF. The entire variable domain, with the rest obtained from reference TRBV7-6 and TRBJ2-3, is as follows: GAGVSQSPRYKVTKRGQDVALRCDPISGHVSLYWYRQALGQGPEFLTYFNYEAQQDKSGLPNDRFSAERPEGSISTLTIQRTEQRDSAMYRCASSEINSGADTQYFGPGTRLTVL.

The chain recombines TRBV12-3 or TRBV12-4 with TRBJ2-1; TRBD2 agrees at 12 bases. This CDR3 has 16 residues. J lost 8 bases, V lost 5 bases, and 10 bases had no gene match. The chain's CDR3 is CASSVLAGGPVDEQFF. The CDR3 nucleotides read TGTGCCAGCAGTGTCCTAGCGGGAGGGCCTGTTGATGAGCAGTTCTTC.

This clonotype was counted ten times or more. V usage is TRBV19 and J usage is TRBJ2-2; D not certain. Germline-derived CDR1 and CDR2 are LNHDA and SQIVND (reference sequence). V lost 8 bases and J 4 bases, leaving 2 bases between the germline ends. The CDR3 totals 10 residues. The CDR3 loop is CASGTGELFF. The CDR3 DNA reads TGTGCCAGTGGCACCGGGGAGCTGTTTTTT.

This clonotype was recorded at least ten times. The chain is built from TRBV7-3 and TRBJ2-1; D unresolved. V lost 3 bases to trimming and J lost 10 bases, with 13 bases between them. The CDR3 has 13 amino acids. Germline CDR1 reads SGHTA; CDR2 reads FQGTGA. Here the CDR3 DNA reads TGTGCCAGCAGCTTCACCAGTTTTAACGAGCAGTTCTTC. This gives the protein CASSFTSFNEQFF.

As regards this clonotype: Compared with germline, one end of the junction differs, possibly owing to a read error. V gene TRBV5-1 combines with J gene TRBJ2-3, with D tentatively TRBD2 (7 bases). CDR3 length: 15 amino acids. CDR1 and CDR2 from the germline V gene are SGHRS and YFSETQ. The chain's CDR3 is CASSLGLGDTDTRYF. CDR3 nucleotide sequence: TGCGCCAGCAGCCTAGGACTAGGGGACACCGATACGCGGTATTTT.

The rearrangement links TRBV29-1 to TRBJ2-2, with 7 bases that match TRBD2. In germline, CDR1 is SQVTM, CDR2 ANQGSEA. This CDR3 comprises 12 residues. V was pared by 7 bases and J by 7 bases, with 6 bases of the junction left unmatched. CDR3 protein: CSARSGFGELFF. In nucleotides, the CDR3 is TGCAGCGCACGTAGCGGGTTCGGGGAGCTGTTTTTT.

This clonotype appeared many times. The chain combines TRBV7-9 with TRBJ2-3, with D possibly being TRBD2 (6 bases). The CDR3 totals 14 residues. Trimming removed 5 bases at V and 8 bases at J, with 17 bases between. CDR1 SEHNR and CDR2 FQNEAQ come from the germline V gene (reference sequence). The CDR3 spells CASSLVFGGGTQYF. The CDR3 bases are TGTGCCAGCAGCCTAGTTTTCGGGGGAGGTACGCAGTATTTT.